The rows below give T cell receptor beta chains drawn from one sample of a study of shared T cell receptors in the human thymus. Libraries were prepared by immunoSEQ multiplex PCR; TCRdb keeps only in-frame clonotypes and omits some of them. The sample has some 760,000 clones; approximately 83% are singletons. The sample also formed part of further work on human thymus T cells.

The sequenced material came from thymocytes. Every receptor here comes from a girl younger than two with a congenital heart defect. CDR3s include the opening cysteine and the closing phenylalanine or tryptophan. The order of the fields is V gene, D gene, J gene, clone size, CDR3 DNA, CDR3 protein. A D gene is named only where the DNA matches it firmly. Size values are once, few and many counts, or a class for expanded clones, and some rows have none.

>TRBV5-6|-|TRBJ2-6|-
TGTGCCAGCATCCAACACACAACAGGGTGGGTAGCTGGGGCCAACGTCCTGACTTTC
CASIQHTTGWVAGANVLTF
>TRBV14|-|TRBJ1-4|-
TGTGCCAGCAGCCAAGATGAGTACGGGAGGGGAAAACTGTTTTTT
CASSQDEYGRGKLFF
>TRBV4-1|-|TRBJ1-1|-
TGCGCCAGCAGCCAAGTCCGACAGTTCAACACTGAAGCTTTCTTT
CASSQVRQFNTEAFF
>TRBV4-1|-|TRBJ1-4|few
TGCGCCAGCAGCCTAAAGGACCCCGGGGATGAAAAACTGTTTTTT
CASSLKDPGDEKLFF
>TRBV4-3|-|TRBJ1-1|once
TGCGCCAGCAGCCAAGAACGCGGCACCACAGAAGCTTTCTTT
CASSQERGTTEAFF
>TRBV5-6|TRBD1|TRBJ1-6|-
TGTGCCAGCAGCTTGGGGCAGGGGGCCCTGGGGTCACCCCTCCACTTT
CASSLGQGALGSPLHF
>TRBV27|-|TRBJ1-6|-
TGTGCCAGCAGTCCACTCTCTTATAATTCACCCCTCCACTTT
CASSPLSYNSPLHF
>TRBV29-1|TRBD2|TRBJ2-1|-
TGCAGCGTTGTCTTTAAGCGGGACCACAATGAGCAGTTCTTC
CSVVFKRDHNEQFF
>TRBV10-1|TRBD1|TRBJ1-3|-
TGCGCCAGCGAATCCGTGAACCCCCGGGACAGGGGTTCTGGAAACACCATATATTTT
CASESVNPRDRGSGNTIYF
>TRBV27|TRBD1|TRBJ1-1|-
TGTGCCAGCAGTTTCAGGGGGCTTGGCACTGAAGCTTTCTTT
CASSFRGLGTEAFF
>TRBV6-1|TRBD1|TRBJ1-2|-
TGTGCCAGCCCGGACAGGAAAGATTATGGCTACACCTTC
CASPDRKDYGYTF
>TRBV4-2|-|TRBJ1-2|-
TGTGCCAGCAGCCAAGCTTATGGCTACACCTTC
CASSQAYGYTF
>TRBV6-5|TRBD2|TRBJ2-7|-
TGTGCCAGCTCATCAGCGGGGTCCTACGAGCAGTACTTC
CASSSAGSYEQYF
>TRBV2|TRBD1|TRBJ1-1|-
TGTGCCAGCGGAAACAGGGGAAACACTGAAGCTTTCTTT
CASGNRGNTEAFF
>TRBV27|-|TRBJ1-2|-
TGTGCCAGCAGTTTATGGGCCAGGCCTAACATCTATGGCTACACCTTC
CASSLWARPNIYGYTF
>TRBV2|TRBD2|TRBJ2-7|few
TGTGCCAGCAAAGCGGGGGTCACCTACGAGCAGTACTTC
CASKAGVTYEQYF
>TRBV4-3|TRBD1|TRBJ1-2|-
TGCGCCAGCAGCCAAGATTCGTGGACAGGGGATGGCTACACCTTC
CASSQDSWTGDGYTF
>TRBV29-1|-|TRBJ1-1|-
TGCAGCGTTGATCCTCGGCGGCCGCTGAACACTGAAGCTTTCTTT
CSVDPRRPLNTEAFF
>TRBV10-2|TRBD1|TRBJ1-4|-
TGCGCCAGCAGACCGCCGGGACAGAAGAGTGAAAAACTGTTTTTT
CASRPPGQKSEKLFF
>TRBV27|-|TRBJ1-1|-
TGTGCCAGCAGAAGACCGGGACACCTGAACACTGAAGCTTTCTTT
CASRRPGHLNTEAFF
>TRBV7-2|-|TRBJ1-1|once
TGTGCCAGCAGACCGCGGAGACAGACCAACACTGAAGCTTTCTTT
CASRPRRQTNTEAFF
>TRBV4-3|-|TRBJ1-5|once
TGCGCCAGCAGCCAAGATCGACAGGCCGGAGGGCCCCAGCATTTT
CASSQDRQAGGPQHF
>TRBV5-1|TRBD1|TRBJ2-2|few
TGCGCCAGCAGCTTGGGACAGGGAAACACCGGGGAGCTGTTTTTT
CASSLGQGNTGELFF
>TRBV4-1|-|TRBJ2-7|-
TGCGCCAGCAGCGAAGGGGTTCCGGGTCCCTACTACGAGCAGTACTTC
CASSEGVPGPYYEQYF
>TRBV7-8|TRBD1|TRBJ1-4|-
TGTGCCAGCAGCGAGGGGGCGGAGACCCTCCTAGGGGAAAAACTGTTTTTT
CASSEGAETLLGEKLFF
>TRBV7-8|-|TRBJ1-1|few
TGTGCCAGCAGCCCCGGCGGGTTTGACACTGAAGCTTTCTTT
CASSPGGFDTEAFF
>TRBV9|-|TRBJ2-1|-
TGTGCCAGCAGCTTTGCTAGCGCGCCCTACAATGAGCAGTTCTTC
CASSFASAPYNEQFF
>TRBV27|-|TRBJ1-1|-
TGTGCCAGCAGTTCGCCTCGACGAGGGTTGAACACTGAAGCTTTCTTT
CASSSPRRGLNTEAFF
>TRBV5-5|-|TRBJ1-4|-
TGTGCCAGCAGCTTTGGGCCTAATGAAAAACTGTTTTTT
CASSFGPNEKLFF
>TRBV5-6|TRBD1|TRBJ1-2|-
TGTGCCAGCAGCTTCCGGACAGGGCAATTGACGTATGGCTACACCTTC
CASSFRTGQLTYGYTF
>TRBV25-1|TRBD2|TRBJ2-3|-
TGTGCCAGCAGTGGGGGGGGGACTAGGACAGATACGCAGTATTTT
CASSGGGTRTDTQYF
>TRBV30|-|TRBJ1-2|-
TGTGCCTGGAGGGGGACACACCGCTATGGCTACACCTTC
CAWRGTHRYGYTF
>TRBV14|-|TRBJ2-7|-
TGTGCCAGACAGGGCCCAGAAACCTACGAGCAGTACTTC
CARQGPETYEQYF
>TRBV5-1|-|TRBJ2-2|-
TGCGCCAGCAGCTTGGTTCGTGTTTCGAACCCCAGGGCGAACACCGGGGAGCTGTTTTTT
CASSLVRVSNPRANTGELFF
>TRBV11-3|TRBD2|TRBJ2-3|-
TGTGCCAGCAGCTTAGATCCCCGGGGGGGCCCAGATACGCAGTATTTT
CASSLDPRGGPDTQYF
>TRBV4-3|-|TRBJ1-2|few
TGCGCCAGCAGCCAAGATTGGGCAGGGGAAGCCTATGGCTACACCTTC
CASSQDWAGEAYGYTF
>TRBV19|-|TRBJ2-7|once
TGTGCCAGTAGGAGACGAGGCCCCCCGAACTCCTACGAGCAGTACTTC
CASRRRGPPNSYEQYF
>TRBV19|-|TRBJ1-4|-
TGTGCCAGTAGTATTATCCCACCTGAGGAAACAATTACAACTAATGAAAAACTGTTTTTT
CASSIIPPEETITTNEKLFF
>TRBV18|-|TRBJ2-4|-
TGTGCCAGCTCACCCTCGGACATTCAGTACTTC
CASSPSDIQYF
>TRBV4-1|-|TRBJ1-5|once
TGCGCCAGCAGCCAAGTTGTACCTTCCGGTAGCAATCAGCCCCAGCATTTT
CASSQVVPSGSNQPQHF
>TRBV5-4|TRBD2|TRBJ2-1|-
TGTGCCAGCAGCCAAGGGTTCGGGGGGGACTACAATGAGCAGTTCTTC
CASSQGFGGDYNEQFF
>TRBV14|TRBD1|TRBJ1-2|-
TGTGCCAGCAGGGGACAGGGGGCGAAGGGCTACACCTTC
CASRGQGAKGYTF
>TRBV7-6|TRBD1|TRBJ1-5|-
TGTGCCAGCAGCTTAGGAACAGGGGGCATGCAGCCCCAGCATTTT
CASSLGTGGMQPQHF
>TRBV12-5|-|TRBJ2-3|few
TGTGCTAGTGGTTTATTGACCCGGGACAATAGCACAGATACGCAGTATTTT
CASGLLTRDNSTDTQYF
>TRBV5-4|-|TRBJ1-5|once
-
CASSFLWGERDQPQHF
>TRBV6-4|-|TRBJ2-3|-
TGTGCCAGCAGTCCGGGGAACTTAGATACGCAGTATTTT
CASSPGNLDTQYF
>TRBV5-1|-|TRBJ1-4|-
TGCGCCAGCAACCAGGACGGGGCAACTAATGAAAAACTGTTTTTT
CASNQDGATNEKLFF
>TRBV28|TRBD2|TRBJ2-5|-
TGTGCCAGCAGTTTAGTAGCGGGGGGAGAAGAGACCCAGTACTTC
CASSLVAGGEETQYF